This entry lists 3 T cell receptor beta chains sequenced from one sample in a study of blood T cell repertoires in COVID-19 (dated by TCRdb to 2018 to 2021). The method was the immunoSEQ multiplex PCR assay. What TCRdb holds here is the immuneACCESS table cut down to in-frame rearrangements. Part of the clones is not present; checked against another copy, under half of the missing clones reflect an unresolved V gene, and the others are unexplained. This sample gives about 59,000 clones in total; 73% of them show up just once. Of the sample, approximately 15% falls within the top ten clones. Sequenced: peripheral blood. The receptor source for this set is a woman aged 70-85 years with acute or convalescent COVID-19.

This clone was counted only a few times. The CDR3 DNA follows: TGCAGCGTTGATGGGGGGATAGCTTTCTTT. Translation gives CSVDGGIAFF. This chain links TRBV29-1 with TRBJ1-1; TRBD1 might be the D (5 bases). CDR1 is SQVTM, CDR2 ANQGSEA, per germline. The V gene lost 3 bases and the J gene lost 10 bases, with 9 bases spanning the gap. The CDR3 covers 10 residues. Using reference TRBV29-1 and TRBJ1-1 for the parts outside the CDR3, the full variable domain is SAVISQKPSRDICQRGTSLTIQCQVDSQVTMMFWYRQQPGQSLTLIATANQGSEATYESGFVIDKFPISRPNLTFSTLTVSNMSPEDSSIYLCSVDGGIAFFGQGTRLTVV.

The chain couples TRBV5-8 to TRBJ2-5, with D possibly TRBD2 on 6 matching bases. Germline values: CDR1 SGHTS, CDR2 YDEGEE. The CDR3 length is 15 residues. V gave up 3 bases and J gave up 2 bases, with 14 bases separating them. The DNA of the CDR3 is TGTGCCAGCAGCTCGGGACTCGTAACACAAGAGACCCAGTACTTC. Protein product: CASSSGLVTQETQYF.

The table lists this clone with a few counts. The chain employs TRBV2 and TRBJ2-2, with 9 bases matching TRBD2. The J segment lost 2 bases and the V segment lost 6 bases, leaving 10 bases of the junction unmatched. The CDR3 has 17 amino acids. Germline V gene data show CDR1 as SNHLY and CDR2 as FYNNEI. The chain's CDR3 is CASRRGVAGDNTGELFF. CDR3 nucleotide sequence: TGTGCCAGCAGGAGGGGGGTAGCGGGGGACAACACCGGGGAGCTGTTTTTT.